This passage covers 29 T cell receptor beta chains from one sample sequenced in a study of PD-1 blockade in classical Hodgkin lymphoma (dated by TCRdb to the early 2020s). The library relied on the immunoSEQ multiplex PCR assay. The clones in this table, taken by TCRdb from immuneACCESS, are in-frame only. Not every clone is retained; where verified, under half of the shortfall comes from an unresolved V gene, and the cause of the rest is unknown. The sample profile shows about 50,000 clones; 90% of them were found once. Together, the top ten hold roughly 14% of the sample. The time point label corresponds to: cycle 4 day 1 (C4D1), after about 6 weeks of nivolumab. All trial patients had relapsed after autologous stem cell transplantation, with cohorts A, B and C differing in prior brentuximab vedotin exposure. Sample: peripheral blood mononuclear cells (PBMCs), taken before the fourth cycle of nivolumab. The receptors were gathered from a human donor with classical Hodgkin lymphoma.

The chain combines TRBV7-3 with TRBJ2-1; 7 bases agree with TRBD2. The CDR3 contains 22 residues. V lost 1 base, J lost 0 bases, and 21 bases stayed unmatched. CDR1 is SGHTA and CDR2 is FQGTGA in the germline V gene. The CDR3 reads CASSLNGGGASRSISSYNEQFF. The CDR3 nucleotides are TGTGCCAGCAGCTTAAATGGCGGGGGAGCCTCGAGATCTATTAGCTCCTACAATGAGCAGTTCTTC.

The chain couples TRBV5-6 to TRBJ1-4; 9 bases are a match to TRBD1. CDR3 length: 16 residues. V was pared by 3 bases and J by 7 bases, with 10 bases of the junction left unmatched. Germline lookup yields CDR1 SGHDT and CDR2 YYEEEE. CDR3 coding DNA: TGTGCCAGCAGCTACGGGACAGGGTCAATTTTTGAAAAACTGTTTTTT. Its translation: CASSYGTGSIFEKLFF.

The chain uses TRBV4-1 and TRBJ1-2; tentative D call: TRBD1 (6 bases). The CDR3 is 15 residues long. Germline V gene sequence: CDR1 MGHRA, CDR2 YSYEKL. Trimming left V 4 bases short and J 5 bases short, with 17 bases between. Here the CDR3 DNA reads TGCGCCAGCAGCCCACGCGGACAGTTAACGTATGGCTACACCTTC. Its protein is CASSPRGQLTYGYTF.

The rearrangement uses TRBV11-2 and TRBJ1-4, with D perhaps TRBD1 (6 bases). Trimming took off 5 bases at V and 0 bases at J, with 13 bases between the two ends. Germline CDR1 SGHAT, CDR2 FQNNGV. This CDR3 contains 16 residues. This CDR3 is CASSLGQTATNEKLFF. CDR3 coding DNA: TGTGCCAGCAGCCTCGGACAGACTGCAACTAATGAAAAACTGTTTTTT. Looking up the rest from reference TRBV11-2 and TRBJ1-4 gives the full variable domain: EAGVAQSPRYKIIEKRQSVAFWCNPISGHATLYWYQQILGQGPKLLIQFQNNGVVDDSQLPKDRFSAERLKGVDSTLKIQPAKLEDSAVYLCASSLGQTATNEKLFFGSGTQLSVL.

The CDR3 sequence is CASSLEARRINNEQFF. For the CDR3, the DNA is TGTGCCAGCAGCCTTGAAGCGAGACGGATCAACAATGAGCAGTTCTTC. V is TRBV5-6 and J is TRBJ2-1, with D unclear. V lost 4 bases, J lost 5 bases, and 19 bases lay in between. This CDR3 contains 16 residues. Germline CDR1 is SGHDT and CDR2 is YYEEEE.

CDR3 nucleotides: TGTGCCAGCTCACCAAGGGGTCATGAAGCTTTCTTT. This gives the protein CASSPRGHEAFF. The V and J genes are TRBV18 and TRBJ1-1; D is perhaps TRBD1 (5 bases). Germline V gives CDR1 KGHSH, CDR2 LQKENI. V lost 2 bases, J lost 7 bases, and 8 bases lay in between. The CDR3 is made up of 12 amino acids.

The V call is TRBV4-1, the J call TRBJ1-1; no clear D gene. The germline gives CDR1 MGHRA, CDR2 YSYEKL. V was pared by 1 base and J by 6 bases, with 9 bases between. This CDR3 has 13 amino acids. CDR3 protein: CASSQVSESEAFF. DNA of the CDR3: TGCGCCAGCAGCCAAGTTTCGGAATCTGAAGCTTTCTTT.

The CDR3 nucleotides are TGTGCCAGCAGTTACAGACTAGCGGGAGGCACAGATACGCAGTATTTT. Translation gives CASSYRLAGGTDTQYF. V and J are TRBV6-5 and TRBJ2-3; 12 positions match TRBD2. Germline V gene sequence: CDR1 MNHEY, CDR2 SVGAGI. The CDR3 spans 16 residues. V shed 2 bases and J 1 base; nucleotides not matched to a gene: 1.

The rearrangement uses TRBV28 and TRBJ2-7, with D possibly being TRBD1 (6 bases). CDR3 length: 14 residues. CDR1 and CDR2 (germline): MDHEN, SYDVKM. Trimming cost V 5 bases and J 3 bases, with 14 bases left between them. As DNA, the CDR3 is TGTGCCAGCAGTGTTTTAACAGGGAACTACGAGCAGTACTTC. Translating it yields CASSVLTGNYEQYF.

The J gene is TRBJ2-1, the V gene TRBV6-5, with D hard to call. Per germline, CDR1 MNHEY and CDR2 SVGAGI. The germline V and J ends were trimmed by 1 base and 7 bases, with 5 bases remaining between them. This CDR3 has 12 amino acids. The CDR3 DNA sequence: TGTGCCAGCAGTTACTTGGGGAATGAGCAGTTCTTC. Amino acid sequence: CASSYLGNEQFF.

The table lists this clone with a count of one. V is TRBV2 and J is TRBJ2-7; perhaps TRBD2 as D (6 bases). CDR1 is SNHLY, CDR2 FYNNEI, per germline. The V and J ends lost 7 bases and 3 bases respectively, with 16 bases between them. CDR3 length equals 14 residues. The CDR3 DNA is TGTGCCAGCACCACGGGAGTCTCTGTCTACGAGCAGTACTTC. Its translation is CASTTGVSVYEQYF. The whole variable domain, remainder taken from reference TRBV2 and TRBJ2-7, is EPEVTQTPSHQVTQMGQEVILRCVPISNHLYFYWYRQILGQKVEFLVSFYNNEISEKSEIFDDQFSVERPDGSNFTLKIRSTKLEDSAMYFCASTTGVSVYEQYFGPGTRLTVT.

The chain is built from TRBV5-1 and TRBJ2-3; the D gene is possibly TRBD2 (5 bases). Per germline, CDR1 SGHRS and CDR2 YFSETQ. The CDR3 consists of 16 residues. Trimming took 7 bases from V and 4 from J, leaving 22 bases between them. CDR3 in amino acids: CASGLSPLGGSDTQYF. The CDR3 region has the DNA TGCGCCAGCGGACTTTCTCCTTTGGGCGGCTCAGATACGCAGTATTTT.

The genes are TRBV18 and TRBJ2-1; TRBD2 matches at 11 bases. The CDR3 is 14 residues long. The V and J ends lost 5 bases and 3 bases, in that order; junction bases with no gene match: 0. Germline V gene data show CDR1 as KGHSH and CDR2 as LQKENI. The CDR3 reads CASSTSGSYNEQFF. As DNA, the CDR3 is TGTGCCAGCTCAACTAGCGGGAGCTACAATGAGCAGTTCTTC.

The CDR3 DNA follows: TGCGCCAGCAGCCAAGACTCGAGCGGGAGCTCCTACAATGAGCAGTTCTTC. Amino acids: CASSQDSSGSSYNEQFF. The J gene is TRBJ2-1, the V gene TRBV4-1; 8 nucleotides agree with TRBD2. The CDR3 loop spans 17 amino acids. The trim removed 0 bases at V and 0 bases at J, leaving 4 bases unmatched. The germline CDR1 and CDR2 sequences are MGHRA and YSYEKL.

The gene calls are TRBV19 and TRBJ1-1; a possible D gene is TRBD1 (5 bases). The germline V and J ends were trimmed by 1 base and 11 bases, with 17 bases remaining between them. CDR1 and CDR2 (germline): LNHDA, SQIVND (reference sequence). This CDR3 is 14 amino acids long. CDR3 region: CASSIVGAVPDAFF. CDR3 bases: TGTGCCAGTAGTATAGTCGGGGCCGTACCCGACGCTTTCTTT.

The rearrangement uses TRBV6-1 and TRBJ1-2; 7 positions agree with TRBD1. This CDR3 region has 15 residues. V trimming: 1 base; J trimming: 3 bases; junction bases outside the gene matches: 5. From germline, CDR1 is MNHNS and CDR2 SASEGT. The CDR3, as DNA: TGTGCCAGCAGTGAAGAGGGCAGGGGGGACTATGGCTACACCTTC. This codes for CASSEEGRGDYGYTF.

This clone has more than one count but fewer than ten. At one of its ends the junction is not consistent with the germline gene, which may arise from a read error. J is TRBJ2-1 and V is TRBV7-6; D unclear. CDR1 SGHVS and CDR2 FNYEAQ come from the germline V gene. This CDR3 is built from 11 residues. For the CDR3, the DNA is TGTGCCAGCAGCTCAGACAACGAGCAGTTCTTC. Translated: CASSSDNEQFF. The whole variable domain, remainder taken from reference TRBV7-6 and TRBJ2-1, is GAGVSQSPRYKVTKRGQDVALRCDPISGHVSLYWYRQALGQGPEFLTYFNYEAQQDKSGLPNDRFSAERPEGSISTLTIQRTEQRDSAMYRCASSSDNEQFFGPGTRLTVL.

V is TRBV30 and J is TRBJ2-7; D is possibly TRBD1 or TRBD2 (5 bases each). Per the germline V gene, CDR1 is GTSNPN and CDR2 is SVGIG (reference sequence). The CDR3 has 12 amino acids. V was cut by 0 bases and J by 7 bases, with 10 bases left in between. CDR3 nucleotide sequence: TGTGCCTGGAGTGTTGGGGCGGGTGAGCAGTACTTC. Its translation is CAWSVGAGEQYF.

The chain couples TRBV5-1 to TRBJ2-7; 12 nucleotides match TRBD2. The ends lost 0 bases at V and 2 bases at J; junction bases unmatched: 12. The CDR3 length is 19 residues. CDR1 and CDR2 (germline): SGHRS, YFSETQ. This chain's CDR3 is CASSLGASGRALRPYEQYF. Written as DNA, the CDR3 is TGCGCCAGCAGCTTGGGTGCTAGCGGGAGGGCCTTACGCCCCTACGAGCAGTACTTC.

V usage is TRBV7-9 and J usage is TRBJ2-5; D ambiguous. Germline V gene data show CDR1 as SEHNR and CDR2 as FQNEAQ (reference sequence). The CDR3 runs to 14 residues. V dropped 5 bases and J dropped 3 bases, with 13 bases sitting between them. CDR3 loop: CASSARITEETQYF. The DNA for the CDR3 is TGTGCCAGCAGCGCCCGGATTACCGAAGAGACCCAGTACTTC.

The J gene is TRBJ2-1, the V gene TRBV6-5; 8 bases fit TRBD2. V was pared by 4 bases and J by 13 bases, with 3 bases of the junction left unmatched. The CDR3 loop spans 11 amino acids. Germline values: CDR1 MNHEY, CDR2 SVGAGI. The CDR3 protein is CASSLSGSQFF. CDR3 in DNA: TGTGCCAGCAGTTTGAGCGGGAGTCAGTTCTTC.

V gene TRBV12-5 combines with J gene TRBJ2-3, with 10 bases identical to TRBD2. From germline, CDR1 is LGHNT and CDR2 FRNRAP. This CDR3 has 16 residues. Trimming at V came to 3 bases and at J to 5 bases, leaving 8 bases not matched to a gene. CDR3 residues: CASGLPAGGPQDTQYF. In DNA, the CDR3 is TGTGCTAGTGGTTTACCAGCGGGAGGGCCCCAAGATACGCAGTATTTT.

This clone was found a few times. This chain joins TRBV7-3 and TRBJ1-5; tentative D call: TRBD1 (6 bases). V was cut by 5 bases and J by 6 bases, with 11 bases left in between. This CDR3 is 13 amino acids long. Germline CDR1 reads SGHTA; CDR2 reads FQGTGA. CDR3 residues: CASSLGTSQPQHF. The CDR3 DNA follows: TGTGCCAGCAGCCTGGGGACAAGTCAGCCCCAGCATTTT.

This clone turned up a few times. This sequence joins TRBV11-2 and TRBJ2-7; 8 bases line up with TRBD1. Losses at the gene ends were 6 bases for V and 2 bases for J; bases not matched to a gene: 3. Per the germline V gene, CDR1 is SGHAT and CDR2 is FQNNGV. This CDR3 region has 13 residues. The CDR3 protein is CASSWGQAYEQYF. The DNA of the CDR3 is TGTGCCAGCAGTTGGGGACAGGCCTACGAGCAGTACTTC.

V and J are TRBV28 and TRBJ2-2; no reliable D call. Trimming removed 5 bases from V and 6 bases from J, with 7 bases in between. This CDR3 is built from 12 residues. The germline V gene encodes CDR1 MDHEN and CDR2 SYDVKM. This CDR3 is CASSKGSGELFF. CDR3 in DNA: TGTGCCAGCAGTAAAGGGTCCGGGGAGCTGTTTTTT.

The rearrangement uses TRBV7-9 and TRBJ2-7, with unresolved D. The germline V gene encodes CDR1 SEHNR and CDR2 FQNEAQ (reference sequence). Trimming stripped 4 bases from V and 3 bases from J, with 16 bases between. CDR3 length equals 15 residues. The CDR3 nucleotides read TGTGCCAGCAGCTCCTACTTTGACGTTGACTACGAGCAGTACTTC. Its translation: CASSSYFDVDYEQYF.

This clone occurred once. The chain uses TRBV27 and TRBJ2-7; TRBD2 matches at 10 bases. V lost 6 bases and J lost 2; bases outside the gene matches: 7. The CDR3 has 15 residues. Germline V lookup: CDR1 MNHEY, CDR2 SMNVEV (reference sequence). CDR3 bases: TGTGCCAGCAGAAAAAGCGGGAGGGCCCCCTACGAGCAGTACTTC. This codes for CASRKSGRAPYEQYF.

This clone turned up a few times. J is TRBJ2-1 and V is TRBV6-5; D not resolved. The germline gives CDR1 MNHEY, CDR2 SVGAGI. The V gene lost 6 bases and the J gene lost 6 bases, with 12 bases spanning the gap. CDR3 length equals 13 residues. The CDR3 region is CASRSMLFNEQFF. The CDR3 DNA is TGTGCCAGCAGAAGCATGCTCTTCAATGAGCAGTTCTTC.

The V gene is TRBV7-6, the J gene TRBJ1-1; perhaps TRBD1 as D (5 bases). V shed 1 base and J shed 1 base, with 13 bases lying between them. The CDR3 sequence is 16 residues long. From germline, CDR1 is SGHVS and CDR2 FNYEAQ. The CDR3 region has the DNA TGTGCCAGCAGCTTAGTCGAGTCGGGACCGAACACTGAAGCTTTCTTT. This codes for CASSLVESGPNTEAFF.